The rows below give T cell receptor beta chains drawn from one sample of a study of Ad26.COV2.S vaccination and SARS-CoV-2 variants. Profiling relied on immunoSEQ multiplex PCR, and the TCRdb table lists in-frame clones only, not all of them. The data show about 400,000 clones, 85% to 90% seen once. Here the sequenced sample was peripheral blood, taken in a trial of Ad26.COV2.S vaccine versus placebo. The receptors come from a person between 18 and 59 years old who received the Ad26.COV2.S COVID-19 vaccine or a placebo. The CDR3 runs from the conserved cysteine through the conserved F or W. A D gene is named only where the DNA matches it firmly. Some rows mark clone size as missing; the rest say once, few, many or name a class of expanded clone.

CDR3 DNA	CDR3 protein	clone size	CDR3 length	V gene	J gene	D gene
TGTGCCAGTAGTATTTCGGGGGGCGGTGAAAAACTGTTTTTT	CASSISGGGEKLFF	once	14	TRBV19	TRBJ1-4	NA
TGCGCCAGCAGCCAAGAAACAGGGCGATCCTATGGCTACACCTTC	CASSQETGRSYGYTF	NA	15	TRBV4-1	TRBJ1-2	NA
TGTGCCAGCAGCGTAGCGGCCCGGGGTAACTATGGCTACACCTTC	CASSVAARGNYGYTF	NA	15	TRBV9	TRBJ1-2	NA
TGTGCCTGGAGCGTAGGAGGGGGCCCTCAGCCCCAGCATTTT	CAWSVGGGPQPQHF	once	14	TRBV30	TRBJ1-5	TRBD1
TGTGCCACCGCACAGGGGTCGGACACCGGGGAGCTGTTTTTT	CATAQGSDTGELFF	NA	14	TRBV6-5	TRBJ2-2	TRBD1
TGTGCCAGCAGCTTAGAGCGGTCGGGGTTGCAGTACTTC	CASSLERSGLQYF	NA	13	TRBV11-2	TRBJ2-7	NA
TGTGCCAGCAGCCAGGGACGTGCGAACACCGGGGAGCTGTTTTTT	CASSQGRANTGELFF	NA	15	TRBV7-2	TRBJ2-2	NA
TGTGCCAGCAGCCGCACAGGGAGCTATAGCAATCAGCCCCAGCATTTT	CASSRTGSYSNQPQHF	NA	16	TRBV7-2	TRBJ1-5	NA
TGTGCCACCGAGGACAGGAACACTGAAGCTTTCTTT	CATEDRNTEAFF	NA	12	TRBV10-3	TRBJ1-1	NA
TGTGCCAGTAGCAAAACTAGGACCGCTGAAAACACCATATATTTT	CASSKTRTAENTIYF	NA	15	TRBV19	TRBJ1-3	NA
TGTGCCACCAGTGATCCGGGACGGGGTTCTGGCTACACCTTC	CATSDPGRGSGYTF	once	14	TRBV24-1	TRBJ1-2	NA
TGTGCTAGTGGGGACTCCGGGGACCCATCGGGGAACGGGGAGCTGTTTTTT	CASGDSGDPSGNGELFF	NA	17	TRBV12-5	TRBJ2-2	NA
TGCGCCAGCAGCTTGGTGGACAGGGTACCTTATAGCAATCAGCCCCAGCATTTT	CASSLVDRVPYSNQPQHF	NA	18	TRBV5-1	TRBJ1-5	TRBD1
TGCGCCAGCAGCTTGCCTCTATCAGGGGGTGAGGAGACCCAGTACTTC	CASSLPLSGGEETQYF	NA	16	TRBV5-1	TRBJ2-5	TRBD1
TGCAGCGTTGTGACAGGGGCGACCAATGAGCAGTTCTTC	CSVVTGATNEQFF	NA	13	TRBV29-1	TRBJ2-1	TRBD1
TGTGCCAGCAGCTTGGTGAGGCAGGGGGCCTATGGCTACACCTTC	CASSLVRQGAYGYTF	once	15	TRBV5-6	TRBJ1-2	TRBD1
TGTGCCAGCAGCTTGGGAAGGCGCTCCTATAATTCACCCCTCCACTTT	CASSLGRRSYNSPLHF	NA	16	TRBV5-6	TRBJ1-6	NA
TGTGCCAGCAGCCAAGAGACAGGGGGCCAGGGAGGTAATTCACCCCTCCACTTT	CASSQETGGQGGNSPLHF	NA	18	TRBV3-1/TRBV3-2	TRBJ1-6	TRBD1
TGTGCCAGCAATAGGGACAGGGGGAGCTCCTACGAGCAGTACTTC	CASNRDRGSSYEQYF	NA	15	TRBV6-5	TRBJ2-7	TRBD1
TGTGCCAGCAGCCCTCGACAGGGGATGAACACTGAAGCTTTCTTT	CASSPRQGMNTEAFF	NA	15	TRBV9	TRBJ1-1	TRBD1
TGCGCCAGCAGCTCTTATTCGGGTGTTAAGTCTGGCTACACCTTC	CASSSYSGVKSGYTF	NA	15	TRBV5-1	TRBJ1-2	NA
TGTGCCAGCACGCCAGGGGGCAGGAGTGGCTACACCTTC	CASTPGGRSGYTF	once	13	TRBV28	TRBJ1-2	TRBD1
TGTGCCAGCAGTCTGGGACAGTTCCAAGAGACCCAGTACTTC	CASSLGQFQETQYF	NA	14	TRBV27	TRBJ2-5	TRBD1
TGTGCCAGCAGTGATCCTAACGGTCCCTACTATGGCTACACCTTC	CASSDPNGPYYGYTF	NA	15	TRBV6-1	TRBJ1-2	NA
TGTGCCAGCAGTCCCGACGGCACCTCTGGGGCCAACGTCCTGACTTTC	CASSPDGTSGANVLTF	once	16	TRBV6-4	TRBJ2-6	NA
TGTGCCAGCAGTGACTCGAACAGGGGTACTGAAGCTTTCTTT	CASSDSNRGTEAFF	few	14	TRBV6-4	TRBJ1-1	TRBD1
TGTGCCAGCAGCGCAGGGACTGCATTCAATGAAAAACTGTTTTTT	CASSAGTAFNEKLFF	NA	15	TRBV9	TRBJ1-4	NA
TGTGCCAGCAGTTACTCGGCCTGGGGGGGGAGGACCTACGAGCAGTACTTC	CASSYSAWGGRTYEQYF	NA	17	TRBV6-2/TRBV6-3	TRBJ2-7	TRBD2
TGTGCCAGCCGTAAATCCAGGGGACGCACTGAAGCTTTCTTT	CASRKSRGRTEAFF	NA	14	TRBV28	TRBJ1-1	NA
TGTGCCAGCAGACGACATTCCTCGACAGGGCCCAGCGGGGTTGAGACCCAGTACTTC	CASRRHSSTGPSGVETQYF	NA	19	TRBV7-7	TRBJ2-5	NA
TGTGCCAGCAGCTTACAGGCCTACGAGCAGTACTTC	CASSLQAYEQYF	few	12	TRBV7-9	TRBJ2-7	NA
TGTGCCAGCAGCCCAACGGGACAGAAAAACTATGGCTACACCTTC	CASSPTGQKNYGYTF	NA	15	TRBV7-9	TRBJ1-2	TRBD1
TGCGCCAGCAGCCAACAGACTTATTACGAGCAGTACTTC	CASSQQTYYEQYF	NA	13	TRBV4-1	TRBJ2-7	NA
TGCGCCAGCAGCCTCAAGGGGCCGGGCCCGGGACGTGTGAATTCACCCCTCCACTTT	CASSLKGPGPGRVNSPLHF	NA	19	TRBV4-3	TRBJ1-6	NA
TGTGCCACCAGTGGGGGGGGCGCGGGTCAGCCCCAGCATTTT	CATSGGGAGQPQHF	once	14	TRBV24-1	TRBJ1-5	NA
TGTGCCACCACCTTGGACAGGATGACCTACAATGAGCAGTTCTTC	CATTLDRMTYNEQFF	NA	15	TRBV15	TRBJ2-1	TRBD1
TGTGCCAGCAGCTTGCGGCGCACTAGCACAGATACGCAGTATTTT	CASSLRRTSTDTQYF	NA	15	TRBV7-9	TRBJ2-3	NA
TGTGCCAGCAGCTCCGGGACTCTTCGCACAGATACGCAGTATTTT	CASSSGTLRTDTQYF	NA	15	TRBV6-5	TRBJ2-3	NA
TGTGCCAGCAGCGATCCCGGGACAGGGAACTATGGCTACACCTTC	CASSDPGTGNYGYTF	NA	15	TRBV6-2/TRBV6-3	TRBJ1-2	TRBD1
TGTGCCAGCAGCTCGTACCGGGACAGGGTCCCCGGGGAGCTGTTTTTT	CASSSYRDRVPGELFF	NA	16	TRBV11-2	TRBJ2-2	TRBD1
TGTGCCAGCAGCGGAATTTACGAGCAGTACTTC	CASSGIYEQYF	NA	11	TRBV14	TRBJ2-7	NA
TGTGCCAGCGGGGTCAGCCATAATTCACCCCTCCACTTT	CASGVSHNSPLHF	NA	13	TRBV6-5	TRBJ1-6	NA
TGTGCCAGAAGCTTGTGGCGACAGGGGGATTCTAGGAATCAGCCCCAGCATTTT	CARSLWRQGDSRNQPQHF	NA	18	TRBV5-3	TRBJ1-5	TRBD1
TGTGCCAGCAGACCCGGGCCTAGCTCCTACGAGCAGTACTTC	CASRPGPSSYEQYF	NA	14	TRBV28	TRBJ2-7	NA
TGTGCCAGCAGCCGGGACAGGGCAAATAATGAAAAACTGTTTTTT	CASSRDRANNEKLFF	NA	15	TRBV5-4	TRBJ1-4	TRBD1
TGTGCCAGCAGTCCTCGACTAGCGGGGGGGACCGGCGAGCAGTACTTC	CASSPRLAGGTGEQYF	NA	16	TRBV2	TRBJ2-7	TRBD2